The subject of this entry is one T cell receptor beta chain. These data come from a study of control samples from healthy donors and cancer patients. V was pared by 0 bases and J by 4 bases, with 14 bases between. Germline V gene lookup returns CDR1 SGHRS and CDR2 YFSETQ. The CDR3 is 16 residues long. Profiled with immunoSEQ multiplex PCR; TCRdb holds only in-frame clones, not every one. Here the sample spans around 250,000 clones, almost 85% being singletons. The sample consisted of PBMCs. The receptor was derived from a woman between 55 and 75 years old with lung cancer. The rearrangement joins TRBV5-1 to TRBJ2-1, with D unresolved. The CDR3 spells CASSLGGTSAYNEQFF. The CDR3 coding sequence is TGCGCCAGCAGCTTGGGGGGTACGAGTGCTTACAATGAGCAGTTCTTC.